This T cell receptor (beta chain) was recorded in a study of T cells in Graves' hyperthyroidism and ophthalmopathy. This clonotype was picked up one time. Its antigen remains unknown. There were TCR beta CDR3 regions amplified from RNA transcripts. First-round RT-PCR of the TCR CDR3 relied on the HTBI primer set. TCRdb reprocessed the multiplex PCR reads via MiXCR and lists one record per CDR3 protein. The profile shows nearly 750,000 distinct CDR3 sequences, roughly a third of them singletons. Study-level findings and limits: Peripheral blood also featured most of the thyroid clonotypes expanded above 0.001.

The sequence was obtained from a woman aged 40 to 50 with Graves' hyperthyroidism. The source material was blood.

CDR3 sequence (DNA): TGTGCCACCCGGGACAGGACTAGCGAGACCCAGTACTTC. It codes for CATRDRTSETQYF. The chain employs TRBV24-1 and TRBJ2-5, with D possibly called TRBD1 or TRBD2 (8 bases each). This CDR3 is built from 13 residues. V shed 9 bases and J shed 5 bases, with 15 bases lying between them. Per germline, CDR1 KGHDR and CDR2 SFDVKD.